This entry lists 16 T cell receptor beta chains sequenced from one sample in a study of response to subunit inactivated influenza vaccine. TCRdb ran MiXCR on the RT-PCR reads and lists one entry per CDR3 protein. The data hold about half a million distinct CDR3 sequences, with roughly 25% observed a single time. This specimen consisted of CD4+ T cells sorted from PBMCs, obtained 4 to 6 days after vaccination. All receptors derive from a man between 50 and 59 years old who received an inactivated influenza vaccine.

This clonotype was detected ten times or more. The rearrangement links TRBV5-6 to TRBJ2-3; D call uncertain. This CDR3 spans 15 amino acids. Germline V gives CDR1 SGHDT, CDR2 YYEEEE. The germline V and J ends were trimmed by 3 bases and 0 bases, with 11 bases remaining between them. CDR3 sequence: CASSSPMKSTDTQYF. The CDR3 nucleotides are TGTGCCAGCAGCTCACCCATGAAAAGCACAGATACGCAGTATTTT.

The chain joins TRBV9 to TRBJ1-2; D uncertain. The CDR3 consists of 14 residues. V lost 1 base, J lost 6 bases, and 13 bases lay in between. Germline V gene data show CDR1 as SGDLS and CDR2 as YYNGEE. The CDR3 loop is CASSVYVGDDGYTF. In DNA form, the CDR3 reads TGTGCCAGCAGCGTATATGTCGGCGATGATGGCTACACCTTC.

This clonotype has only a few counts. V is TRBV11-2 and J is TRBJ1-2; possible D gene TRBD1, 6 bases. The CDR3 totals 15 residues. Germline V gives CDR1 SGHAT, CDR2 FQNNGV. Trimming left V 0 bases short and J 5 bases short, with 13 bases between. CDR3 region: CASSLDPGEGYGYTF. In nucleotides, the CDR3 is TGTGCCAGCAGCTTAGATCCAGGGGAAGGGTATGGCTACACCTTC.

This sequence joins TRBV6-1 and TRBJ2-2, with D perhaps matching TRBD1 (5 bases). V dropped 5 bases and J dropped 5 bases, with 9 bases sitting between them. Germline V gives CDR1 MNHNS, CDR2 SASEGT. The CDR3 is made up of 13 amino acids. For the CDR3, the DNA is TGTGCCAGCAGTAGACAGTCTACCGGGGAGCTGTTTTTT. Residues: CASSRQSTGELFF.

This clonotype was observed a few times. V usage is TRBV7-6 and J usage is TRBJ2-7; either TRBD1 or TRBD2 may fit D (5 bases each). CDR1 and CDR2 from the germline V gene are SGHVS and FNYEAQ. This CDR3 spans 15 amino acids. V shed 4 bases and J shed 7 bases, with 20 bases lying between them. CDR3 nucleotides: TGTGCCAGCAGCTCGGACATACTATTCACGGGGGAGCAGTACTTC. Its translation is CASSSDILFTGEQYF.

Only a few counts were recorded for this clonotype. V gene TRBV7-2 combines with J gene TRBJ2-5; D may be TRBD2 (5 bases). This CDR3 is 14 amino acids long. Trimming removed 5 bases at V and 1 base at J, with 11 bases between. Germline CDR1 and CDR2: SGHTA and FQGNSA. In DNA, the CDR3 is TGTGCCAGCAGCCCGGACTGGAGCCAAGAGACCCAGTACTTC. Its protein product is CASSPDWSQETQYF.

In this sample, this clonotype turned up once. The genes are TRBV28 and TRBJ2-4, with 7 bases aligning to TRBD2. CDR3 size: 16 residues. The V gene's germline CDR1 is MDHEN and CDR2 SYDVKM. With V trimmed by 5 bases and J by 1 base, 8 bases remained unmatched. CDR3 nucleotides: TGTGCCAGCAGTGAAACCATCGGGGGGGCCAAAAACATTCAGTACTTC. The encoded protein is CASSETIGGAKNIQYF.

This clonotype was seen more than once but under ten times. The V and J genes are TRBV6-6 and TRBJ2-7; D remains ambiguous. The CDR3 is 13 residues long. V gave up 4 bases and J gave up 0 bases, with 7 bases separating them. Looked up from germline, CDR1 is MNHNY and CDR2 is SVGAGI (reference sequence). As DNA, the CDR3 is TGTGCCAGCAGTTCGACTCGCTCCTACGAGCAGTACTTC. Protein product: CASSSTRSYEQYF.

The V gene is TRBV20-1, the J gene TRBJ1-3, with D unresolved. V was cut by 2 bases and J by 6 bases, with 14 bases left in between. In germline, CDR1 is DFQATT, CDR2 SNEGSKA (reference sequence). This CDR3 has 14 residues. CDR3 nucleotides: TGCAGTGCTAGATCCGGACTGCGAGTAAACACCATATATTTT. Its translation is CSARSGLRVNTIYF.

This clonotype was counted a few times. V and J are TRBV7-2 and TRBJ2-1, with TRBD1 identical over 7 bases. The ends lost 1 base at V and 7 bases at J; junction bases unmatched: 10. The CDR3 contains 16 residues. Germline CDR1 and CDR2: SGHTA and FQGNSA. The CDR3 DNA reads TGTGCCAGCAGCTTAGTCCTTGGCAGGGGGACGAATGAGCAGTTCTTC. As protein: CASSLVLGRGTNEQFF.

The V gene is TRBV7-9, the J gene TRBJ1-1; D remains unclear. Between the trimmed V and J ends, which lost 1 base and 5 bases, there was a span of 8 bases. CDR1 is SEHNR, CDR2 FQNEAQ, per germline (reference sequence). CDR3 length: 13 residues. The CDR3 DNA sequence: TGTGCCAGCAGCTTAGTTAGTCTGACTGAAGCTTTCTTT. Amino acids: CASSLVSLTEAFF.

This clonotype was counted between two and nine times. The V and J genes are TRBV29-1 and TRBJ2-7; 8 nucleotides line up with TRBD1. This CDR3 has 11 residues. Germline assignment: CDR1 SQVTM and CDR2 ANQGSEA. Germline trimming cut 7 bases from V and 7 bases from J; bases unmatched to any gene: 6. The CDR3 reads CSAGQVMEQYF. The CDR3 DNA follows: TGCAGCGCGGGACAGGTGATGGAGCAGTACTTC.

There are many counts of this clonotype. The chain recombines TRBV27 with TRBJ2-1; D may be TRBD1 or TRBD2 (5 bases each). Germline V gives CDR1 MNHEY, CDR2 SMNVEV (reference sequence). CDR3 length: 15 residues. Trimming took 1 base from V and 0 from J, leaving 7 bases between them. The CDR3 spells CASSLWGSSYNEQFF. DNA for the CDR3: TGTGCCAGCAGTTTATGGGGGAGCTCCTACAATGAGCAGTTCTTC.

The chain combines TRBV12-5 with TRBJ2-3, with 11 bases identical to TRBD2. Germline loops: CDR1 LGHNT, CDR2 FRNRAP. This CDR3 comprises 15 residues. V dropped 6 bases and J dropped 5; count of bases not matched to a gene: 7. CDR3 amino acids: CASGLAGGRGDTQYF. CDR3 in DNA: TGTGCTAGTGGCCTAGCGGGAGGAAGGGGAGATACGCAGTATTTT. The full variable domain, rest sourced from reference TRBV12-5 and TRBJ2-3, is DARVTQTPRHKVTEMGQEVTMRCQPILGHNTVFWYRQTMMQGLELLAYFRNRAPLDDSGMPKDRFSAEMPDATLATLKIQPSEPRDSAVYFCASGLAGGRGDTQYFGPGTRLTVL.

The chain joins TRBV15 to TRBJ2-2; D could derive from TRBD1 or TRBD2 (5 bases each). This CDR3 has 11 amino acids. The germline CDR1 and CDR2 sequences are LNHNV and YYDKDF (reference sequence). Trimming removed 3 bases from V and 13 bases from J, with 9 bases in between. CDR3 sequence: CATSSVGRLFF. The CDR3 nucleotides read TGTGCCACCAGCAGTGTGGGACGGCTGTTTTTT.

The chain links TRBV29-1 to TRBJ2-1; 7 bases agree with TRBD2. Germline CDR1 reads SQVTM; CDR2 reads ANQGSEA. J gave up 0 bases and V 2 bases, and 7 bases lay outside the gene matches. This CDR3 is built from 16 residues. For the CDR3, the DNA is TGCAGCGTTGAACCCCGGGGCGGGAGCTCCTACAATGAGCAGTTCTTC. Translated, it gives CSVEPRGGSSYNEQFF.